This TCR beta chain was documented in a study of shared clonotypes between healthy human individuals. There are 13 residues in the CDR3. The germline V and J ends were trimmed by 7 bases and 2 bases, with 12 bases remaining between them. Germline-derived CDR1 and CDR2 are SGHRS and YFSETQ. It was across several immunoSEQ plates that each subset's genomic DNA was evenly split. Libraries were prepared by immunoSEQ multiplex PCR; TCRdb keeps only in-frame clonotypes and omits some of them. The sample contains approximately 1.4 million clones, 98% of which appear only once. The chain employs TRBV5-1 and TRBJ2-5; D may be TRBD1 or TRBD2 (5 bases each). The clonotype originates from a man aged 25-45 years in good health. Sequences were obtained from naive CD4+ T cells sorted from blood. As for subset: CD45RA+ positively selected. CDR3 sequence reads: CASSGTPQETQYF. For the CDR3, the DNA is TGCGCCAGCTCCGGGACCCCACAAGAGACCCAGTACTTC.